This paragraph covers one TCR beta chain sequence. Its antigen remains unknown. The table came from immunoSEQ multiplex PCR; TCRdb's copy has only in-frame clones and leaves some out. This sample yields roughly 43,000 clones, of which about nine tenths are seen a single time; roughly 54% belongs to the top ten. These data belong to a study of OX40 agonist ivuxolimab in advanced cancers. Study at large: Under the entry rules, prior anti-PD-1, anti-PD-L1 or anti-CTLA-4 therapy was allowed, and around 40% had some.

Findings of the study overall: Compared with CD4+, CD8+ T cells on average had more expanded clones.

The CDR3 is 16 amino acids. Germline V lookup: CDR1 MNHEY, CDR2 SMNVEV (reference sequence). Unmatched junction bases numbered 7, after V lost 0 bases and J lost 2 bases. The chain recombines TRBV27 with TRBJ2-7; TRBD1 aligns across 7 bases. The sequenced sample was CD4+ or CD8+ T cells sorted from blood, obtained in a trial of the OX40 agonist ivuxolimab. This clonotype originated in an adult with an advanced solid tumor such as melanoma, head and neck, liver or kidney cancer. CDR3 in DNA: TGTGCCAGCAGTTTATCGTTTCCAGGGGGTGCCTACGAGCAGTACTTC. This gives the protein CASSLSFPGGAYEQYF.